These 27 T cell receptor delta chains came from one sample sequenced in a study of gamma-delta chains in newborns, infants, children. TCRdb repeated clone calling on the reads with CATT. The sample includes roughly 7,900 delta-chain clones, 3% to 4% of them seen just once. The sample consisted of blood. These receptors were collected from a child who was a newborn, infant or young child, either healthy, febrile or measles-vaccinated (not recorded which).

The rearrangement links TRDV2 to TRDJ3; D is perhaps TRDD3 (6 bases). The CDR3 sequence is 17 residues long. Germline V gives CDR1 GEAIGNYY, CDR2 EKD. V lost 5 bases to trimming and J lost 0 bases, with 13 bases between them. CDR3 protein: CACVPVLGSWDTRQMFF. In DNA form, the CDR3 reads TGTGCCTGTGTCCCCGTACTGGGCTCCTGGGACACCCGACAGATGTTTTTC.

Regarding this clone: Being one base from a much bigger clone, this may be a read error. The rearrangement links TRDV2 to TRDJ2; perhaps TRDD3 as D (6 bases). The J call may be in error: the DNA end matches TRDJ1 better. Germline values: CDR1 GEAIGNYY, CDR2 EKD. The CDR3 totals 17 residues. CDR3 protein: CACDHLLGDLHTDKLIF. CDR3 DNA sequence: TGTGCCTGTGACCATTTACTGGGAGATCTCCACACCGATAAACTCATCTTT.

The sample holds a few counts of this clone. The chain joins TRDV2 to TRDJ3; D perhaps matches TRDD3 (6 bases). The CDR3 totals 19 residues. V was cut by 0 bases and J by 0 bases, with 14 bases left in between. Germline CDR1 is GEAIGNYY and CDR2 is EKD. The DNA for the CDR3 is TGTGCCTGTGACACCGTGGTGGGGGCCCGCTCCTGGGACACCCGACAGATGTTTTTC. Its protein product is CACDTVVGARSWDTRQMFF.

With regard to this clone: The germline gene is not matched at one end of the junction; a read error may be the cause. Within the sample, other DNA sequences also encode this same CDR3. This chain links TRDV2 with TRDJ3; TRDD3 aligns across 11 bases. The germline CDR1 and CDR2 sequences are GEAIGNYY and EKD. This CDR3 has 19 amino acids. The chain's CDR3 is CACDWGIRGSSWDTRQMFF. DNA for the CDR3: TGTGCCTGTGACTGGGGGATACGCGGGAGCTCCTGGGACACCCGACAGATGTTCTTC.

As to this clone: The protein given by TCRdb reflects a much larger clone and differs at residue 9 from this DNA's translation, likely from a read error; the protein shown is the DNA's translation. V usage is TRDV2 and J usage is TRDJ3; D is possibly TRDD3 (6 bases). Trimming shortened V by 0 bases and J by 0 bases, and 11 bases separated the two germline ends. The CDR3 is 18 residues long. The germline CDR1 and CDR2 sequences are GEAIGNYY and EKD. CDR3 coding DNA: TGTGCCTGTGACACCTGGGGGTCGAACTCCTGGGACACCCGACAGATGTTTTTC. Translating it yields CACDTWGSNSWDTRQMFF.

This clone is categorized as medium-sized (0.01 to 0.1%). The same CDR3 is also encoded by other DNA sequences in this sample. The genes are TRDV2 and TRDJ3; D may correspond to TRDD2 or TRDD3 (5 bases each). Germline assignment: CDR1 GEAIGNYY and CDR2 EKD. V gave up 1 base and J gave up 2 bases, with 17 bases separating them. The CDR3 is 19 amino acids. The CDR3 DNA follows: TGTGCCTGTGACACGGGATGGCCTTCAAGGACCTGGGACACCCGACAGATGTTTTTC. Translating gives CACDTGWPSRTWDTRQMFF.

This clone occurred a few times. This likely came from a read error, as a far larger clone is one base away. Other nucleotide sequences in the sample specify the same CDR3. This rearrangement joins TRDV2 to TRDJ2; 13 bases agree with TRDD3. The CDR3 length is 15 residues. Trimming cost V 3 bases and J 8 bases; bases outside gene matches: 5. Germline CDR1 reads GEAIGNYY; CDR2 reads EKD. The CDR3 loop reads CACDLLGDTTAQLFF. The CDR3 DNA reads as TGTGCCTGTGACCTACTGGGGGATACGACGGCACAACTCTTCTTT.

This clone was seen more than once but under ten times. The rearrangement links TRDV2 to TRDJ3; D is undetermined. Deletions cut 0 bases from V and 0 bases from J, with 8 bases between. CDR1 is GEAIGNYY and CDR2 is EKD in the germline V gene. The CDR3 totals 17 residues. This CDR3 is CACDTVDSSWDTRQMFF. In nucleotides, the CDR3 is TGTGCCTGTGACACCGTGGATTCCTCCTGGGACACCCGACAGATGTTTTTC.

This clone has a handful of counts. A far larger clone lies a single base away; this is likely a read error. The chain has TRDV2 and TRDJ3; 7 positions agree with TRDD3. Looked up from germline, CDR1 is GEAIGNYY and CDR2 is EKD. The length of the CDR3 is 16 residues. The CDR3 DNA reads TGTGCCTGTGACTGGGGGAGCTCCCGGGACACCCGACAGATGTTTTTC. The encoded protein is CACDWGSSRDTRQMFF.

The sample holds many counts of this clone. A read error is the likely source, as a far larger clone sits one nucleotide away. The rearrangement links TRDV2 to TRDJ1, with 9 bases identical to TRDD3. The germline V gene encodes CDR1 GEAIGNYY and CDR2 EKD. There are 14 residues in the CDR3. CDR3 residues: CACDVLGDTDRLIF. The CDR3, as DNA: TGTGCCTGTGACGTACTGGGGGACACCGATAGACTCATCTTT.

A remark on this clone: This likely stems from a read error, as it lies one base from a far larger clone. The sample carries other DNA sequences with the same CDR3. The gene calls are TRDV2 and TRDJ2, with 13 bases lining up with TRDD3. V was pared by 2 bases and J by 8 bases, with 1 base of the junction left unmatched. The CDR3 spans 14 residues. Germline assignment: CDR1 GEAIGNYY and CDR2 EKD. For the CDR3, the DNA is TGTGCCTGTGACATACTGGGGGATACGGCACAACTCTTCTTT. Amino acids: CACDILGDTAQLFF.

In its sample, this clone ranks as medium-sized. This likely stems from a read error, as it lies one base from a far larger clone. Other DNA variants within this sample encode the same CDR3. The genes are TRDV2 and TRDJ1; the match to TRDD3 covers 10 bases. This CDR3 is built from 14 residues. Per the germline V gene, CDR1 is GEAIGNYY and CDR2 is EKD. Losses at the gene ends were 2 bases for V and 2 bases for J; bases not matched to a gene: 1. CDR3 DNA: TGTGCCTGTGACAAACTGGGGGATACCGATAAACTCATCTTT. It yields the protein CACDKLGDTDKLIF.

A few counts support this clone. The genes are TRDV2 and TRDJ3; 9 nucleotides match TRDD3. Trimming at V came to 3 bases and at J to 1 base, leaving 9 bases not matched to a gene. Per germline, CDR1 GEAIGNYY and CDR2 EKD. This CDR3 is 19 amino acids long. The CDR3, as DNA: TGTGCCTGTGACGCTACTGGGGGACCTATTTCCTGGGACACCCGACAGATGTTTTTC. It translates to CACDATGGPISWDTRQMFF.

This clone was observed a few times. The V and J genes are TRDV2 and TRDJ3, with 11 bases fitting TRDD3. This CDR3 has 19 residues. Looked up from germline, CDR1 is GEAIGNYY and CDR2 is EKD. J gave up 0 bases and V 7 bases, and 10 bases lay outside the gene matches. The CDR3 region has the DNA TGTGCCTGCGACTCACTGGGGGATAGGAGCTCCTGGGACACCCGACAGATGTTTTTC. The encoded protein is CACDSLGDRSSWDTRQMFF.

The table lists this clone with a few counts. Possible read error: a much larger clone is one base away. This chain links TRDV2 with TRDJ3; TRDD3 aligns across 12 bases. CDR3 length equals 18 residues. The germline gives CDR1 GEAIGNYY, CDR2 EKD. The chain's CDR3 is CACDMTGGYSRDTRQMFF. CDR3 DNA: TGTGCCTGTGACATGACTGGGGGATACTCCCGGGACACCCGACAGATGTTTTTC.

By share, this clone counts as medium-sized. The chain joins TRDV2 to TRDJ1; 9 positions agree with TRDD3. This CDR3 has 16 amino acids. Germline V CDR1 and CDR2: GEAIGNYY, EKD. After removal of 2 bases from V and 0 bases from J, the junction contained 6 bases not matched to a gene. The CDR3 spells CACDILGERYTDKLIF. The CDR3 DNA sequence: TGTGCCTGTGACATACTGGGGGAGCGATACACCGATAAACTCATCTTT.

This clone was seen a handful of times. At one end the junction does not follow the germline gene, possibly because of a read error. The identical CDR3 is also encoded by other nucleotide sequences in the sample. This chain links TRDV2 with TRDJ1; D remains unclear. Germline CDR1 reads GEAIGNYY; CDR2 reads EKD. CDR3 size: 13 residues. The CDR3 region has the DNA TGCGCCTGTGACCCCCTAGGCACCGATAAACTCATCTTT. Protein product: CACDPLGTDKLIF.

By sample fraction, this clone is medium-sized. This chain connects TRDV2 to TRDJ2; TRDD3 is a possible D gene (5 bases). Germline V gives CDR1 GEAIGNYY, CDR2 EKD. The CDR3 is made up of 16 amino acids. Deletions cut 1 base from V and 1 base from J, with 12 bases between. CDR3 residues: CACDTVGPLLTAQLFF. The CDR3 coding sequence is TGTGCCTGTGACACGGTGGGGCCCCTTTTGACAGCACAACTCTTCTTT.

In its sample, this clone is medium-sized (0.01 to 0.1%). This sample includes further DNA sequences coding for the same CDR3. The rearrangement links TRDV2 to TRDJ3; 13 nucleotides match TRDD3. Germline V gene sequence: CDR1 GEAIGNYY, CDR2 EKD. The CDR3 has 22 residues. J was trimmed by 0 bases and V by 0 bases; bases with no gene match: 10. Written as DNA, the CDR3 is TGTGCCTGTGACACCTTTACTGGGGGATACGCGGACGGCTCCTGGGACACCCGACAGATGTTTTTC. Encoded protein: CACDTFTGGYADGSWDTRQMFF.

This clone was detected only a few times. J is TRDJ3 and V is TRDV2; 13 bases match TRDD3. The CDR3 covers 19 residues. The germline V gene has CDR1 GEAIGNYY and CDR2 EKD. The V gene end was trimmed by 5 bases and the J gene end by 6 bases; junction bases not matched to a gene: 12. DNA of the CDR3: TGTGCCTGTGGCTCGACGTACTGGGGGATACGCGTGGACACCCGACAGATGTTTTTC. Translation gives CACGSTYWGIRVDTRQMFF.

By sample share, this clone is medium-sized. Here the CDR3 reads CACDIVLGDLWDTRQMFF. The CDR3 DNA follows: TGTGCCTGTGACATCGTACTGGGGGATCTCTGGGACACCCGACAGATGTTTTTC. The chain couples TRDV2 to TRDJ3; 10 bases align to TRDD3. The CDR3 runs 18 residues. In germline, CDR1 is GEAIGNYY, CDR2 EKD. V lost 2 bases to trimming and J lost 3 bases; unmatched junction nucleotides: 6.

This clone appeared a few times. A far larger clone is only one base removed, so a read error is likely. The sample carries other DNA sequences with the same CDR3. The rearrangement links TRDV2 to TRDJ3, with 8 nucleotides matching TRDD3. The CDR3 contains 18 residues. V was pared by 0 bases and J by 0 bases, with 3 bases of the junction left unmatched. From germline, CDR1 is GEAIGNYY and CDR2 EKD. The DNA for the CDR3 is TGTGCCTGTGACACCGCGGGGGGATACTCCTGGGACACCCGACAGATGTTTTTC. Amino acids: CACDTAGGYSWDTRQMFF.

As DNA, the CDR3 is TGTGCCTGTGAGGAGATGAAGACCGATAAACTCATCTTT. This sequence encodes CACEEMKTDKLIF. The V and J genes are TRDV2 and TRDJ1, with D unresolved. As TCRdb names no J gene, one was assigned here on the basis of a DNA match to germline. The germline V gene has CDR1 GEAIGNYY and CDR2 EKD. The CDR3 runs to 13 residues. Deletions cut 4 bases from V and 2 bases from J, with 10 bases between.

This clone is medium-sized within its sample. With a far larger clone one base away, a read error is the likely cause. V and J are TRDV2 and TRDJ3, with 8 bases lining up with TRDD3. The length of the CDR3 is 17 residues. V was pared by 2 bases and J by 0 bases, with 2 bases of the junction left unmatched. CDR1 GEAIGNYY and CDR2 EKD come from the germline V gene. CDR3 amino acids: CACDIWGSSWDTRQMFF. CDR3 nucleotides: TGTGCCTGTGACATCTGGGGGAGCTCCTGGGACACCCGACAGATGTTTTTC.

In its sample, this clone is medium-sized. The same CDR3 can be traced to other DNA sequences in this sample. The CDR3 is CACDTVLGGSSWDTRQMFF. The CDR3 DNA sequence: TGTGCCTGTGACACCGTACTGGGGGGCAGCTCCTGGGACACCCGACAGATGTTTTTC. V usage is TRDV2 and J usage is TRDJ3, with TRDD3 matching 8 bases. This CDR3 has 19 amino acids. Germline CDR1 GEAIGNYY, CDR2 EKD. V lost 0 bases, J lost 0 bases, and 6 bases stayed unmatched.

This clone was seen many times. The same CDR3 is also encoded by other DNA sequences in this sample. This rearrangement joins TRDV2 to TRDJ3; D perhaps matches TRDD3 (6 bases). V lost 0 bases, J lost 0 bases, and 8 bases lay in between. The CDR3 is made up of 17 amino acids. In germline, CDR1 is GEAIGNYY, CDR2 EKD. The CDR3 DNA reads TGTGCCTGTGACACCTTGGGGGGCTCCTGGGACACCCGACAGATGTTTTTC. Translated, it gives CACDTLGGSWDTRQMFF.

By share, this clone ranks as medium-sized. This chain links TRDV2 with TRDJ3; the match to TRDD3 covers 13 bases. V shed 4 bases, J shed 2 bases, and the junction held 7 bases outside the gene matches. CDR3 length: 19 amino acids. Germline V gene lookup returns CDR1 GEAIGNYY and CDR2 EKD. The CDR3 bases are TGTGCCTGTGATCTTACTGGGGGATACGCAACCTGGGACACCCGACAGATGTTTTTC. Translating gives CACDLTGGYATWDTRQMFF.